These 24 T cell receptor beta chains came from one sample sequenced in a study of beta chain features in type 1 diabetes. Expressed TCRB transcripts were sequenced because the entire RNA isolate underwent reverse transcription. The protocol was immunoSEQ multiplex PCR, while the TCRdb copy is restricted to in-frame clones and leaves out a portion. Among about 360,000 clones listed, roughly 12% were seen once. Source material: naive CD4+ T cells from blood. The receptors here all came from a man aged 18 to 30 in good health.

The V and J genes are TRBV2 and TRBJ2-4; 8 positions match TRBD1. CDR1 SNHLY and CDR2 FYNNEI come from the germline V gene. The junction had 4 bases not matched to a gene; V was cut back by 5 bases and J by 1 base. CDR3 size: 15 residues. The CDR3 loop is CASSQDRAAKNIQYF. The CDR3 DNA is TGTGCCAGCAGTCAGGACAGGGCGGCCAAAAACATTCAGTACTTC.

This chain joins TRBV4-2 and TRBJ1-4, with TRBD1 as a possible D gene (6 bases). V was pared by 2 bases and J by 1 base, with 23 bases between. The germline CDR1 and CDR2 sequences are LGHNA and YNFKEQ. The CDR3 has 20 amino acids. CDR3 bases: TGTGCCAGCAGCCAAATGGGCGGGGGCCCTGTGTCTAGAACTAATGAAAAACTGTTTTTT. Its protein is CASSQMGGGPVSRTNEKLFF.

In this sample, this clone turned up a few times. The V and J genes are TRBV19 and TRBJ2-4, with D maybe TRBD1 (6 bases). There are 13 residues in the CDR3. In germline, CDR1 is LNHDA, CDR2 SQIVND (reference sequence). The V end was cut by 7 bases, the J end by 7 bases, with 14 bases between. The DNA for the CDR3 is TGTGCCAGTAACCCCCAGAGGGGGAACATTCAGTACTTC. Translated, it gives CASNPQRGNIQYF.

This chain joins TRBV30 and TRBJ2-7, with TRBD1 as a possible D gene (5 bases). V dropped 3 bases and J dropped 3 bases, with 15 bases sitting between them. The V gene's germline CDR1 is GTSNPN and CDR2 SVGIG (reference sequence). CDR3 length: 14 residues. CDR3 DNA sequence: TGTGCCTGGAGCGCAGGGTTTTCGGACTACGAGCAGTACTTC. Translation: CAWSAGFSDYEQYF.

The rearrangement links TRBV4-3 to TRBJ2-1; TRBD2 matches at 8 bases. This CDR3 comprises 17 residues. With 3 bases clipped from V and 1 base from J, the junction kept 8 bases outside the gene matches. Germline values: CDR1 LGHNA, CDR2 YSLEER. CDR3 region: CASSHPSGGASYNEQFF. Here the CDR3 DNA reads TGCGCCAGCAGCCATCCGAGCGGGGGAGCTTCCTACAATGAGCAGTTCTTC.

This clone was counted a single time. The CDR3 spells CASSLELTKNIQYF. CDR3 DNA sequence: TGTGCCAGCAGCTTGGAACTAACCAAAAACATTCAGTACTTC. V gene TRBV5-6 combines with J gene TRBJ2-4, with D unclear. Deletions cut 0 bases from V and 2 bases from J, with 6 bases between. Germline-derived CDR1 and CDR2 are SGHDT and YYEEEE. The length of the CDR3 is 14 residues.

This clone showed up just a few times. The V and J genes are TRBV10-3 and TRBJ2-1, with unresolved D. Germline CDR1 is ENHRY and CDR2 is SYGVKD. V lost 0 bases, J lost 0 bases, and 9 bases lay in between. The CDR3 is made up of 16 amino acids. The CDR3 DNA reads as TGTGCCATCAGTGAGTCAATAGTGAGCTCCTACAATGAGCAGTTCTTC. This encodes CAISESIVSSYNEQFF.

The V gene is TRBV13, the J gene TRBJ2-7; 7 bases line up with TRBD1. V dropped 5 bases and J dropped 5; count of bases not matched to a gene: 6. Germline assignment: CDR1 PRHDT and CDR2 FYEKMQ (reference sequence). The CDR3 has 13 residues. CDR3 residues: CASSMRQGDEQYF. CDR3 DNA: TGTGCCAGCAGCATGAGACAGGGTGACGAGCAGTACTTC.

The V and J genes are TRBV15 and TRBJ2-7; D might be TRBD1 (6 bases). The V end was cut by 5 bases, the J end by 0 bases, with 11 bases between. The CDR3 loop spans 14 amino acids. Looked up from germline, CDR1 is LNHNV and CDR2 is YYDKDF (reference sequence). DNA for the CDR3: TGTGCCACCAGCCGAGGACAGAACTCCTACGAGCAGTACTTC. It translates to CATSRGQNSYEQYF.

This clone was detected a few times. The chain carries TRBV28 and TRBJ2-7; 11 nucleotides line up with TRBD1. CDR1 is MDHEN, CDR2 SYDVKM, per germline. This CDR3 is built from 15 residues. With 6 bases clipped from V and 5 bases from J, the junction kept 9 bases outside the gene matches. CDR3 DNA sequence: TGTGCCAGCAGCTATAGGACAGGGGGCATGAACGAGCAGTACTTC. It translates to CASSYRTGGMNEQYF.

V gene TRBV7-9 combines with J gene TRBJ2-1, with D tentatively TRBD2 (6 bases). Trimming left V 6 bases short and J 15 bases short, with 18 bases between. Looked up from germline, CDR1 is SEHNR and CDR2 is FQNEAQ (reference sequence). The CDR3 extends over 12 amino acids. For the CDR3, the DNA is TGTGCCAGCAGTACAACAGGACTACCTCCGTTCTTC. It is translated as CASSTTGLPPFF.

The V gene is TRBV19, the J gene TRBJ1-2, with 7 bases identical to TRBD1. Germline V CDR1 and CDR2: LNHDA, SQIVND (reference sequence). The V and J ends lost 4 bases and 2 bases, in that order; junction bases with no gene match: 1. There are 13 residues in the CDR3. Written as DNA, the CDR3 is TGTGCCAGTAGTACGGGACAGAACTATGGCTACACCTTC. Translated, it gives CASSTGQNYGYTF.

The V gene is TRBV7-2, the J gene TRBJ2-7; TRBD2 agrees at 15 bases. The germline V gene encodes CDR1 SGHTA and CDR2 FQGNSA. CDR3 size: 19 residues. After removal of 5 bases from V and 0 bases from J, the junction contained 11 bases not matched to a gene. The DNA of the CDR3 is TGTGCCAGCAGCGGTAGGGGACTAGCGGGGGGACCGAGCTCCTACGAGCAGTACTTC. Protein product: CASSGRGLAGGPSSYEQYF.

The V call is TRBV10-3, the J call TRBJ2-1; 9 bases line up with TRBD2. J gave up 3 bases and V 8 bases, and 8 bases lay outside the gene matches. The CDR3 extends over 15 amino acids. Looked up from germline, CDR1 is ENHRY and CDR2 is SYGVKD. CDR3 amino acids: CAIETRGGYYNEQFF. The CDR3 region has the DNA TGTGCCATCGAAACGCGGGGGGGCTACTACAATGAGCAGTTCTTC.

The chain carries TRBV30 and TRBJ2-7; 7 bases line up with TRBD1. The J segment lost 7 bases and the V segment lost 1 base, leaving 7 bases of the junction unmatched. The CDR3 loop spans 13 amino acids. The germline CDR1 and CDR2 sequences are GTSNPN and SVGIG (reference sequence). CDR3 nucleotide sequence: TGTGCCTGGAGTGGACTCGGGACAGCAGAGCAGTACTTC. It specifies CAWSGLGTAEQYF.

This chain joins TRBV25-1 and TRBJ1-6; weak D call: TRBD1 (6 bases). CDR1 and CDR2 (germline): MGHDK, SYGVNS. CDR3 length equals 14 residues. V lost 3 bases and J lost 13, with 16 bases in between. This chain's CDR3 is CASSDNRVNVPLHF. DNA for the CDR3: TGTGCCAGCAGTGATAACAGGGTAAATGTCCCCCTCCACTTT.

This clone was detected a few times. The gene calls are TRBV7-3 and TRBJ2-3; D is unclear. The CDR3 is made up of 12 amino acids. CDR1 and CDR2 (germline): SGHTA, FQGTGA. V was pared by 0 bases and J by 5 bases, with 3 bases between. CDR3 sequence: CASSLTRDTQYF. For the CDR3, the DNA is TGTGCCAGCAGCTTAACGCGAGATACGCAGTATTTT. The full variable domain, in which reference TRBV7-3 and TRBJ2-3 provide the parts outside the CDR3, is GAGVSQTPSNKVTEKGKYVELRCDPISGHTALYWYRQSLGQGPEFLIYFQGTGAADDSGLPNDRFFAVRPEGSVSTLKIQRTERGDSAVYLCASSLTRDTQYFGPGTRLTVL.

This clone occurred a few times. The gene calls are TRBV2 and TRBJ2-6; 8 bases agree with TRBD1. The germline V gene has CDR1 SNHLY and CDR2 FYNNEI. V was clipped by 10 bases and J by 3 bases; unmatched bases: 5. This CDR3 is built from 14 residues. CDR3 protein: CATGGEGGANVLTF. The CDR3 nucleotides read TGTGCCACAGGGGGCGAAGGTGGGGCCAACGTCCTGACTTTC. Full variable domain (remainder filled in from reference TRBV2 and TRBJ2-6): EPEVTQTPSHQVTQMGQEVILRCVPISNHLYFYWYRQILGQKVEFLVSFYNNEISEKSEIFDDQFSVERPDGSNFTLKIRSTKLEDSAMYFCATGGEGGANVLTFGAGSRLTVL.

CDR3 nucleotide sequence: TGTGCCAGCCGCCGTAGCGGGGGGGTCTACGAGCAGTACTTC. As protein: CASRRSGGVYEQYF. This sequence joins TRBV7-3 and TRBJ2-7, with 11 bases lining up with TRBD2. The trim removed 8 bases at V and 3 bases at J, leaving 6 bases unmatched. The CDR3 is 14 residues long. Germline assignment: CDR1 SGHTA and CDR2 FQGTGA.

This clone was counted a few times. V gene TRBV20-1 combines with J gene TRBJ2-7; 7 bases line up with TRBD1. The germline V gene encodes CDR1 DFQATT and CDR2 SNEGSKA (reference sequence). The CDR3 is 10 amino acids. Unmatched junction bases numbered 1, after V lost 5 bases and J lost 6 bases. The CDR3 reads CSADRAEQYF. In nucleotides, the CDR3 is TGCAGTGCTGACAGGGCCGAGCAGTACTTC.

This chain connects TRBV18 to TRBJ1-1, with 7 bases identical to TRBD1. CDR3 length: 16 amino acids. Germline V gene data show CDR1 as KGHSH and CDR2 as LQKENI. V was pared by 0 bases and J by 2 bases, with 6 bases of the junction left unmatched. CDR3 sequence: CASSPPNGQANTEAFF. The CDR3 DNA is TGTGCCAGCTCACCACCAAATGGACAGGCAAACACTGAAGCTTTCTTT.

This clone was observed a handful of times. This sequence joins TRBV7-2 and TRBJ1-5; D remains unclear. Germline CDR1 is SGHTA and CDR2 is FQGNSA. V shed 5 bases and J shed 4 bases, with 6 bases lying between them. The CDR3 covers 12 residues. CDR3 nucleotide sequence: TGTGCCAGCAGCGGGAGAAATCAGCCCCAGCATTTT. Its protein is CASSGRNQPQHF. Full variable domain (missing parts from reference TRBV7-2 and TRBJ1-5): GAGVSQSPSNKVTEKGKDVELRCDPISGHTALYWYRQSLGQGLEFLIYFQGNSAPDKSGLPSDRFSAERTGGSVSTLTIQRTQQEDSAVYLCASSGRNQPQHFGDGTRLSIL.

The gene calls are TRBV10-3 and TRBJ1-2; TRBD1 matches 7 bases. The CDR3 length is 13 residues. Germline V gene lookup returns CDR1 ENHRY and CDR2 SYGVKD. V gave up 3 bases and J gave up 6 bases; unmatched junction bases: 4. The CDR3 bases are TGTGCCATCAGTGAAAGGGGGCCTCATGGCTACACCTTC. Translated: CAISERGPHGYTF.

This clone was counted a few times. This chain uses TRBV4-2 with TRBJ2-1; D unclear. The CDR3 has 15 amino acids. Between the trimmed V and J ends, which lost 4 bases and 6 bases, there was a span of 16 bases. Germline values: CDR1 LGHNA, CDR2 YNFKEQ. CDR3 in DNA: TGTGCCAGCAGCCGCGAGTCCATAGCTTCCAATGAGCAGTTCTTC. Translated, it gives CASSRESIASNEQFF.